The entry that follows covers one TCR beta chain sequence. This entry comes from a study of blood T cell repertoires in COVID-19. The germline gives CDR1 KGHSH, CDR2 LQKENI. This CDR3 region has 14 residues. The trim removed 4 bases at V and 6 bases at J, leaving 8 bases unmatched. Original processing methods: Amplification of reference gene primers provided the estimated nucleated cell counts. TCRdb's copy holds only in-frame clones and misses some; the assay was immunoSEQ multiplex PCR. V, J and clone size reflect that table, while D and trimming were determined from the DNA. The sample includes about 130,000 clones, 75% to 90% seen only once; the top ten take roughly 3.9%. Seattle-derived patients entered the study during active infection and were followed longitudinally.

This TCR came from a man in his sixties with COVID-19, enrolled during active disease. The sequenced sample consisted of peripheral blood. The chain couples TRBV18 to TRBJ1-2; 7 nucleotides line up with TRBD1. The CDR3 protein is CASSQGTAADGYTF. The CDR3 nucleotides read TGTGCCAGCTCACAAGGGACAGCCGCGGATGGCTACACCTTC.